The 8 T cell receptor beta chains below all came from one sample that was sequenced in a study of T-cell memory formation after mild COVID-19. TCRdb re-called the 5' RACE reads with MiXCR, one entry per CDR3 protein. The sample includes under 650,000 distinct CDR3 sequences, approximately 18% of them seen just once. Specimen: PBMCs or a T cell subset sorted from them (not recorded which). The receptors stem from an adult woman who had mild COVID-19 (a few samples of this study predate the infection). Cell type and time point are not known.

This clonotype was seen a few times. This chain links TRBV9 with TRBJ1-5; 8 bases line up with TRBD1. The ends lost 4 bases at V and 6 bases at J; junction bases unmatched: 6. This CDR3 is 14 amino acids long. The germline gives CDR1 SGDLS, CDR2 YYNGEE. CDR3 sequence (DNA): TGTGCCAGCAGCCAGACAGGGGATGCTCAGCCCCAGCATTTT. It yields the protein CASSQTGDAQPQHF.

The sample holds many counts of this clonotype. The chain employs TRBV7-3 and TRBJ2-1; TRBD2 matches 10 bases. The CDR3 has 15 residues. Trimming took 5 bases from V and 6 from J; bases not matched to a gene: 7. The germline V gene encodes CDR1 SGHTA and CDR2 FQGTGA. The CDR3 DNA reads TGTGCCAGCAGCCCCGGACTAGCGGTTACCAATGAGCAGTTCTTC. Encoded protein: CASSPGLAVTNEQFF.

The gene calls are TRBV24-1 and TRBJ2-1; D may be TRBD1 (6 bases). Trimming pared 3 bases from V and 0 bases from J, leaving 8 bases between. This CDR3 is built from 15 residues. The germline V gene encodes CDR1 KGHDR and CDR2 SFDVKD. This chain's CDR3 is CATSDGGLSYNEQFF. For the CDR3, the DNA is TGTGCCACCAGTGATGGGGGCCTCTCCTACAATGAGCAGTTCTTC.

The rearrangement uses TRBV19 and TRBJ2-2; the D is unclear. Germline CDR1 reads LNHDA; CDR2 reads SQIVND (reference sequence). V lost 5 bases to trimming and J lost 6 bases, with 7 bases between them. The CDR3 is 12 residues long. The CDR3 sequence is CASSYGPGELFF. The CDR3 bases are TGTGCCAGTAGTTACGGGCCCGGGGAGCTGTTTTTT. Variable domain in full (rest from reference TRBV19 and TRBJ2-2): DGGITQSPKYLFRKEGQNVTLSCEQNLNHDAMYWYRQDPGQGLRLIYYSQIVNDFQKGDIAEGYSVSREKKESFPLTVTSAQKNPTAFYLCASSYGPGELFFGEGSRLTVL.

The chain joins TRBV7-3 to TRBJ1-2, with D maybe TRBD1 (6 bases). This CDR3 contains 13 residues. Trimming left V 5 bases short and J 7 bases short, with 14 bases between. Germline V gene sequence: CDR1 SGHTA, CDR2 FQGTGA. CDR3 loop: CASSQGPSGGYTF. The CDR3 DNA sequence: TGTGCCAGCAGCCAGGGGCCTTCTGGTGGCTACACCTTC.

This clonotype was observed a handful of times. The chain carries TRBV12-3 or TRBV12-4 and TRBJ2-1; D remains ambiguous. The ends were cut back, 6 bases at V and 11 bases at J, with 14 bases in the middle. This CDR3 has 12 amino acids. Written as DNA, the CDR3 is TGTGCCAGCAGCACCGCGGTGACAAAGCAGTTCTTC. Translating gives CASSTAVTKQFF.

This clonotype was seen only a few times. The gene calls are TRBV12-3 or TRBV12-4 and TRBJ1-1; 8 bases agree with TRBD1. V lost 6 bases to trimming and J lost 1 base; unmatched junction nucleotides: 10. CDR3 length: 16 amino acids. The CDR3 DNA reads TGTGCCAGCAGCCCTGGCGGGGACAGGCCGAACACTGAAGCTTTCTTT. Translated, it gives CASSPGGDRPNTEAFF.

There are a few counts of this clonotype. The V call is TRBV5-1, the J call TRBJ2-7; no clear D gene. This CDR3 is 12 amino acids long. Trimming cost V 0 bases and J 6 bases, with 7 bases left between them. CDR1 and CDR2 (germline): SGHRS, YFSETQ. The CDR3 DNA sequence: TGCGCCAGCAGCTTGGGGGCTTCCGAGCAGTACTTC. Residues: CASSLGASEQYF.